This TCR beta chain was sequenced in a study of T cells after yellow fever vaccination. The CDR3 runs 16 residues. V was pared by 0 bases and J by 5 bases, with 17 bases between. Germline lookup yields CDR1 SGHRS and CDR2 YFSETQ. TCRdb independently ran MiXCR on the 5' RACE reads; one entry per CDR3 protein. The table includes approximately 550,000 distinct CDR3 sequences, around 21% detected once. The receptor's source is a man in his thirties or forties who received the YFV17D yellow fever vaccine. The chain joins TRBV5-1 to TRBJ1-1; D is perhaps TRBD1 (6 bases). The starting material was PBMCs, obtained 15 days after the yellow fever booster vaccination. The CDR3 protein is CASSLEVQGGRTEAFF. The CDR3 DNA is TGCGCCAGCAGCTTGGAAGTCCAAGGGGGGAGGACTGAAGCTTTCTTT.